This TCR beta chain was identified during a study of OX40 agonist ivuxolimab in advanced cancers. Study details: Patients received the agonistic anti-OX40 (CD134) antibody ivuxolimab. At doses from 0.01 to 10 mg/kg, patients were given intravenous ivuxolimab every 2 weeks.

This CDR3 comprises 14 residues. Trimming removed 2 bases at V and 7 bases at J, with 11 bases between. CDR1 MNHEY and CDR2 SMNVEV come from the germline V gene (reference sequence). The data were produced by immunoSEQ multiplex PCR, yet TCRdb's version contains in-frame clones alone and is incomplete. The sample carries over 15,000 clones, about 88% recorded once. This clone was counted a single time. The starting material was CD4+ or CD8+ T cells sorted from blood, obtained in a trial of the OX40 agonist ivuxolimab. This clonotype was obtained from an adult with an advanced solid tumor such as melanoma, head and neck, liver or kidney cancer. The chain joins TRBV27 to TRBJ2-2; D is undetermined. The CDR3 DNA is TGTGCCAGCAGTTTAACACCGATGTACGGGGAGCTGTTTTTT. Translation: CASSLTPMYGELFF.